Following are 23 T cell receptor beta chains from one sample sequenced in a study of identical twins. MiXCR, run by TCRdb on the 5' RACE reads, gives a single entry per CDR3 protein. Here the sample spans 450,000 or so distinct CDR3 sequences, around a sixth being singletons. The sequenced sample was naive T cells sorted from blood. These receptors all come from a man aged 50-59 years in good health.

This clonotype was seen repeatedly, ten times or more. The V gene is TRBV9, the J gene TRBJ2-1; 8 bases line up with TRBD2. The CDR3 totals 17 residues. Losses at the gene ends were 0 bases for V and 6 bases for J; bases not matched to a gene: 11. Germline V gene sequence: CDR1 SGDLS, CDR2 YYNGEE. CDR3 DNA: TGTGCCAGCAGCGTAGCTACCTGGGCGGGAGGTTCCAATGAGCAGTTCTTC. Its translation is CASSVATWAGGSNEQFF. Using reference TRBV9 and TRBJ2-1 for the parts outside the CDR3, the full variable domain is DSGVTQTPKHLITATGQRVTLRCSPRSGDLSVYWYQQSLDQGLQFLIQYYNGEERAKGNILERFSAQQFPDLHSELNLSSLELGDSALYFCASSVATWAGGSNEQFFGPGTRLTVL.

This sequence joins TRBV7-9 and TRBJ2-6; 10 bases are shared with TRBD2. CDR1 is SEHNR, CDR2 FQNEAQ, per germline (reference sequence). The CDR3 has 17 amino acids. V gave up 6 bases and J gave up 4 bases; unmatched junction bases: 9. Here the CDR3 reads CASRILAGVKGANVLTF. The CDR3 nucleotides are TGTGCCAGCAGAATCCTAGCGGGAGTAAAGGGGGCCAACGTCCTGACTTTC.

This clonotype was counted at least ten times. The chain employs TRBV18 and TRBJ2-1; 7 bases are a match to TRBD2. The germline V gene encodes CDR1 KGHSH and CDR2 LQKENI. V shed 1 base and J 2 bases; nucleotides not matched to a gene: 5. CDR3 length equals 16 residues. In nucleotides, the CDR3 is TGTGCCAGCTCACCACTCCGGGGGGAAACCTACAATGAGCAGTTCTTC. It is translated as CASSPLRGETYNEQFF.

This clonotype was seen ten or more times. The chain has TRBV9 and TRBJ2-1, with a possible D match to TRBD2 (5 bases). Trimming removed 0 bases from V and 8 bases from J, with 9 bases in between. CDR1 is SGDLS and CDR2 is YYNGEE in the germline V gene. The CDR3 has 13 residues. Written as DNA, the CDR3 is TGTGCCAGCAGCGTAGGTGTAGCGTATGAGCAGTTCTTC. It specifies CASSVGVAYEQFF. The whole variable domain, filled in from reference TRBV9 and TRBJ2-1, reads DSGVTQTPKHLITATGQRVTLRCSPRSGDLSVYWYQQSLDQGLQFLIQYYNGEERAKGNILERFSAQQFPDLHSELNLSSLELGDSALYFCASSVGVAYEQFFGPGTRLTVL.

In its sample, this clonotype was seen many times. The CDR3 region has the DNA TGCAGCGTTGAAGATAGACTAGCGGGGTCCTACGAGCAGTACTTC. Its translation: CSVEDRLAGSYEQYF. The chain recombines TRBV29-1 with TRBJ2-7, with TRBD2 matching over 11 bases. V was pared by 0 bases and J by 1 base, with 2 bases of the junction left unmatched. CDR1 and CDR2 from the germline V gene are SQVTM and ANQGSEA. There are 15 residues in the CDR3.

The chain combines TRBV2 with TRBJ1-1; D not certain. The CDR3 loop spans 13 amino acids. Germline CDR1 reads SNHLY; CDR2 reads FYNNEI. The CDR3 bases are TGTGCTACCATGCGGACCATGAACACTGAAGCTTTCTTT. This encodes CATMRTMNTEAFF.

This clonotype showed up just a few times. This chain connects TRBV15 to TRBJ2-7; 11 bases agree with TRBD2. The CDR3 extends over 15 amino acids. Trimming removed 1 base from V and 4 bases from J; junction bases left unmatched: 3. The V gene's germline CDR1 is LNHNV and CDR2 YYDKDF (reference sequence). CDR3 loop: CATSRVLAGEYEQYF. For the CDR3, the DNA is TGTGCCACCAGCAGAGTACTAGCGGGAGAGTACGAGCAGTACTTC.

This clonotype was observed a handful of times. This chain links TRBV5-1 with TRBJ1-2; D is unresolved. With 0 bases removed from V and 6 bases from J, the gap between germline ends came to 12 bases. The CDR3 loop spans 14 amino acids. Germline loops: CDR1 SGHRS, CDR2 YFSETQ. For the CDR3, the DNA is TGCGCCAGCAGCTTGGCACAGACCTTTAATGGCTACACCTTC. Amino acids: CASSLAQTFNGYTF.

This clonotype was seen a handful of times. The rearrangement uses TRBV29-1 and TRBJ2-6, with D possibly matching TRBD2 (6 bases). CDR3 size: 16 residues. Germline V gene sequence: CDR1 SQVTM, CDR2 ANQGSEA. With 1 base removed from V and 3 bases from J, the gap between germline ends came to 13 bases. The chain's CDR3 is CSVEGSEGLGANVLTF. CDR3 DNA: TGCAGCGTTGAAGGTTCGGAGGGACTTGGGGCCAACGTCCTGACTTTC.

This clonotype was seen a few times. V usage is TRBV10-3 and J usage is TRBJ2-1, with 10 bases lining up with TRBD2. CDR1 and CDR2 (germline): ENHRY, SYGVKD. V was clipped by 4 bases and J by 5 bases; unmatched bases: 5. CDR3 length equals 15 residues. Here the CDR3 reads CAISGGLATNNEQFF. In nucleotides, the CDR3 is TGTGCCATCAGTGGGGGACTAGCGACTAACAATGAGCAGTTCTTC.

The gene calls are TRBV20-1 and TRBJ2-7; 7 nucleotides align to TRBD1. Germline V gene sequence: CDR1 DFQATT, CDR2 SNEGSKA (reference sequence). V was pared by 3 bases and J by 1 base, with 6 bases of the junction left unmatched. The CDR3 consists of 14 residues. The CDR3 nucleotides are TGCAGTGCTAGTCCGCGGACAGGTTCCTACGAGCAGTACTTC. It specifies CSASPRTGSYEQYF.

This clonotype has a handful of counts. V is TRBV7-6 and J is TRBJ1-5; unclear D gene. Trimming stripped 0 bases from V and 3 bases from J, with 6 bases between. CDR1 and CDR2 (germline): SGHVS, FNYEAQ. The CDR3 loop spans 14 amino acids. CDR3 bases: TGTGCCAGCAGCTTAGCAGGCGTCAATCAGCCCCAGCATTTT. As protein: CASSLAGVNQPQHF.

The chain uses TRBV25-1 and TRBJ1-2, with D possibly matching TRBD1 (6 bases). This CDR3 has 16 residues. The germline V gene encodes CDR1 MGHDK and CDR2 SYGVNS. Trimming took 1 base from V and 1 from J, leaving 13 bases between them. Here the CDR3 reads CASSEWTTGHNYGYTF. The CDR3 DNA is TGTGCCAGCAGTGAATGGACGACAGGCCATAACTATGGCTACACCTTC.

This clonotype was detected ten times or more. This sequence joins TRBV10-3 and TRBJ2-7, with D tentatively TRBD1 or TRBD2 (6 bases each). The CDR3 has 16 residues. Germline V gene lookup returns CDR1 ENHRY and CDR2 SYGVKD. V lost 3 bases and J lost 4, with 19 bases in between. CDR3 coding DNA: TGTGCCATCAGTGATACCGGGTTGGGGGGCGGTTACGAGCAGTACTTC. Encoded protein: CAISDTGLGGGYEQYF.

The genes are TRBV12-3 or TRBV12-4 and TRBJ2-7, with 14 nucleotides matching TRBD2. This CDR3 contains 14 residues. V lost 4 bases, J lost 6 bases, and 2 bases stayed unmatched. CDR3 amino acids: CASSWGLAGVEQYF. DNA for the CDR3: TGTGCCAGCAGTTGGGGACTAGCGGGAGTCGAGCAGTACTTC.

With regard to this clonotype: A much larger clone sits a single nucleotide away, making a read error possible. This chain connects TRBV5-1 to TRBJ2-3, with D possibly matching TRBD1 (5 bases). The CDR3 contains 13 residues. Germline V CDR1 and CDR2: SGHRS, YFSETQ. DNA for the CDR3: TGCGCCAGCAGCTTGGATGGCACAGGTACGCAGTATTTT. The encoded protein is CASSLDGTGTQYF.

This clonotype was seen more than once but under ten times. This sequence joins TRBV6-2 or TRBV6-3 and TRBJ1-2; D gene ambiguous. CDR1 is MNHEY and CDR2 is SVGEGT in the germline V gene. V lost 2 bases to trimming and J lost 4 bases, with 8 bases between them. The CDR3 is 13 amino acids. Here the CDR3 DNA reads TGTGCCAGCAGTTACCGGCGCCTCTATGGCTACACCTTC. Translation gives CASSYRRLYGYTF.

The chain employs TRBV7-2 and TRBJ2-1; 9 bases align to TRBD2. Germline V gives CDR1 SGHTA, CDR2 FQGNSA. After removal of 1 base from V and 7 bases from J, the junction contained 8 bases not matched to a gene. This CDR3 comprises 16 residues. The CDR3: CASSLGGGRAGNEQFF. Here the CDR3 DNA reads TGTGCCAGCAGCTTAGGAGGCGGGAGGGCGGGTAATGAGCAGTTCTTC. Based on the CDR3 plus reference TRBV7-2 and TRBJ2-1, the full variable domain is GAGVSQSPSNKVTEKGKDVELRCDPISGHTALYWYRQSLGQGLEFLIYFQGNSAPDKSGLPSDRFSAERTGGSVSTLTIQRTQQEDSAVYLCASSLGGGRAGNEQFFGPGTRLTVL.

This CDR3 is CASSPRGGLGYTF. For the CDR3, the DNA is TGTGCCAGCTCACCTCGGGGGGGTCTTGGCTACACCTTC. The chain couples TRBV18 to TRBJ1-2, with D possibly TRBD1 on 5 matching bases. There are 13 residues in the CDR3. Germline-derived CDR1 and CDR2 are KGHSH and LQKENI. V lost 3 bases and J 7 bases, leaving 12 bases between the germline ends.

This clonotype has a count of ten or more. V is TRBV12-3 or TRBV12-4 and J is TRBJ2-5, with TRBD2 identical over 7 bases. CDR3 length: 14 residues. The J segment lost 4 bases and the V segment lost 3 bases, leaving 5 bases of the junction unmatched. The CDR3 bases are TGTGCCAGCAGTTTGTGGGGGAGGGGAGAGACCCAGTACTTC. It translates to CASSLWGRGETQYF.

This clonotype was detected only a few times. This chain joins TRBV6-5 and TRBJ2-7, with TRBD1 matching over 9 bases. Germline V lookup: CDR1 MNHEY, CDR2 SVGAGI. The CDR3 sequence is 15 residues long. The V and J ends lost 2 bases and 5 bases, in that order; junction bases with no gene match: 7. CDR3: CASSYAGQGRNEQYF. The CDR3 region has the DNA TGTGCCAGCAGTTACGCCGGACAGGGGAGGAACGAGCAGTACTTC.

The chain couples TRBV7-2 to TRBJ2-3, with 12 positions matching TRBD2. J was trimmed by 5 bases and V by 4 bases; bases with no gene match: 7. This CDR3 is 16 amino acids long. Germline values: CDR1 SGHTA, CDR2 FQGNSA. The CDR3: CASSSPSGGVGDTQYF. As DNA, the CDR3 is TGTGCCAGCAGCTCCCCTAGCGGGGGGGTTGGAGATACGCAGTATTTT.

This clonotype was observed a few times. The chain combines TRBV7-9 with TRBJ2-7; 12 bases fit TRBD2. CDR3 length equals 17 residues. Looked up from germline, CDR1 is SEHNR and CDR2 is FQNEAQ (reference sequence). V dropped 5 bases and J dropped 3; count of bases not matched to a gene: 11. The CDR3 DNA reads TGTGCCAGCAGCGAGACCAGACTAGCGGGAGCCTACTACGAGCAGTACTTC. It is translated as CASSETRLAGAYYEQYF.